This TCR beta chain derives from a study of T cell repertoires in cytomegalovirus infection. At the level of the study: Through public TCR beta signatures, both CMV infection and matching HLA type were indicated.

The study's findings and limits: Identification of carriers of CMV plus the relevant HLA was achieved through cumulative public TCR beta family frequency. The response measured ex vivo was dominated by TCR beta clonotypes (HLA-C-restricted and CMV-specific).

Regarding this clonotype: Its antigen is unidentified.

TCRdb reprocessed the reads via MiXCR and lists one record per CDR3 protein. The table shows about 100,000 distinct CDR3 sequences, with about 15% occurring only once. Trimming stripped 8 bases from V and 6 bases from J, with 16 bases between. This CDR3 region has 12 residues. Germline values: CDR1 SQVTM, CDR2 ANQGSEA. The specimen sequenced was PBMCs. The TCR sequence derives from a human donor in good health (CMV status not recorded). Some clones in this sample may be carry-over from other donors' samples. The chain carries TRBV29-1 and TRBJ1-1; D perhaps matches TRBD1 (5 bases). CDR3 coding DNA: TGCAGCACTCGGGACCTCAACCCTGAAGCTTTCTTT. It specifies CSTRDLNPEAFF.